This entry concerns a single T cell receptor beta chain. Sequenced by immunoSEQ multiplex PCR; TCRdb stores in-frame clones only, minus some. The table lists about 140,000 clones, about 89% of them singletons. Two negative PCRs, clearance, or symptom resolution characterized the recovered Cohort 3 donors. Germline CDR1 is MNHEY and CDR2 is SMNVEV (reference sequence). V was pared by 7 bases and J by 3 bases, with 15 bases between. The CDR3 runs 14 residues. The record originates from a study of blood T cell repertoires in COVID-19. The TCR was taken from a man in his sixties who had recovered from COVID-19. This chain joins TRBV27 and TRBJ1-1; possible D gene TRBD1, 6 bases. The source material was PBMCs or T cells enriched from blood (not recorded which). The CDR3 reads CASTSRDTYTEAFF. Here the CDR3 DNA reads TGTGCCAGCACCTCCCGGGACACGTACACTGAAGCTTTCTTT.